This TCR beta chain was identified during a study of blood T cell repertoires in COVID-19. Living in 24 US areas, the participants were between roughly 18 and 95 years of age. The table lists this clone with a count of one. Profiled with immunoSEQ multiplex PCR; TCRdb holds only in-frame clones, not every one. The sample comprises 250,000 or so clones, about nine tenths of which are singletons, and 2.6% rests with the top ten. The receptor comes from a woman between 25 and 40 years old with acute COVID-19. Sequenced sample: PBMCs or T cells enriched from blood (not recorded which).

The CDR3 protein is CASSPGQAYEQYF. The CDR3 coding sequence is TGTGCCAGTAGTCCGGGACAGGCCTACGAGCAGTACTTC. This chain connects TRBV19 to TRBJ2-7; 8 nucleotides agree with TRBD1. Germline V gives CDR1 LNHDA, CDR2 SQIVND (reference sequence). The CDR3 covers 13 residues. J gave up 2 bases and V 5 bases, and 2 bases lay outside the gene matches.